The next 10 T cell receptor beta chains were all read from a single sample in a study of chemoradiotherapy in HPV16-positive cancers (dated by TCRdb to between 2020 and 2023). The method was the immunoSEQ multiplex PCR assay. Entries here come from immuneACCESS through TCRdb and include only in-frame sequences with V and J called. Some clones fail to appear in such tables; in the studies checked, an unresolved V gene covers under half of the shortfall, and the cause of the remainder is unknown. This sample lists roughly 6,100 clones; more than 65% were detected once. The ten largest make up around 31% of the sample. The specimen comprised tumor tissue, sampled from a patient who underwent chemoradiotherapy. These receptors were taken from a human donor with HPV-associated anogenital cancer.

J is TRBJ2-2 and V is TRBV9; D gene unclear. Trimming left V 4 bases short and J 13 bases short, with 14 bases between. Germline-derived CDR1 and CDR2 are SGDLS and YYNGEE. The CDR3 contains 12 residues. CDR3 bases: TGTGCCAGCAGCCTCGGCCGCGGCGGGCTGTTTTTT. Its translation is CASSLGRGGLFF.

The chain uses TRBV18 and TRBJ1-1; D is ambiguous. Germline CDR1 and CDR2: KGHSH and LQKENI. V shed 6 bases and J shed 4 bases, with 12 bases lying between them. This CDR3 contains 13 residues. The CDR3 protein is CASSPGRLTEAFF. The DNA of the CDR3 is TGTGCCAGCTCCCCCGGGCGGCTCACTGAAGCTTTCTTT.

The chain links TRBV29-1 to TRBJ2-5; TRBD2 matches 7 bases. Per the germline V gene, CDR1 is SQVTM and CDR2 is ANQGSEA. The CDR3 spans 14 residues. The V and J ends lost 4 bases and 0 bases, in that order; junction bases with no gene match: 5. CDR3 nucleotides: TGCAGCGTTGCAGGGACTAAGTACCAAGAGACCCAGTACTTC. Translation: CSVAGTKYQETQYF.

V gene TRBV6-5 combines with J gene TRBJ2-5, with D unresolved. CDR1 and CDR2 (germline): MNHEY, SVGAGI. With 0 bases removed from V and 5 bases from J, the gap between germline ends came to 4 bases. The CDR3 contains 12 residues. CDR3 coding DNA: TGTGCCAGCAGTTACTCGAGGGAGACCCAGTACTTC. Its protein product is CASSYSRETQYF.

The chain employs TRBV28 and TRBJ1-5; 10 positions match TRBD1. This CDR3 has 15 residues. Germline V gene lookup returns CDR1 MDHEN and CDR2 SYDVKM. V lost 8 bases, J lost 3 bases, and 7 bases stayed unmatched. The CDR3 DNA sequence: TGTGCCAGCCGCTCGGGACAGGGGTACAATCAGCCCCAGCATTTT. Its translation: CASRSGQGYNQPQHF.

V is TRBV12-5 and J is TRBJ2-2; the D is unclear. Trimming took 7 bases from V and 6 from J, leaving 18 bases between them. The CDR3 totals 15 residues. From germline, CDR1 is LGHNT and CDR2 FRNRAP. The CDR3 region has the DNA TGTGCTAGTGCTACTTTAGGGAAGGGCGCCGGGGAGCTGTTTTTT. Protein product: CASATLGKGAGELFF.

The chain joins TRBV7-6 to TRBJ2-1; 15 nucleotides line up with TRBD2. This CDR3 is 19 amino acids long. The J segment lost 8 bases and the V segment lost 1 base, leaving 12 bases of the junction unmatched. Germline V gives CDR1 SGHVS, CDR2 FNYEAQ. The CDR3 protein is CASSLDGTSGTSGRHEQFF. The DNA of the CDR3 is TGTGCCAGCAGCTTAGATGGCACCTCCGGGACTAGCGGGAGGCATGAGCAGTTCTTC.

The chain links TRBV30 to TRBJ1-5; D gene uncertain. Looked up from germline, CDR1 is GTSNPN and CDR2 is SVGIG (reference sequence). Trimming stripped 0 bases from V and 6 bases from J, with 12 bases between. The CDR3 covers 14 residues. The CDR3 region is CAWSVSSGSQPQHF. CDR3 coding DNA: TGTGCCTGGAGTGTTTCTTCCGGGAGTCAGCCCCAGCATTTT. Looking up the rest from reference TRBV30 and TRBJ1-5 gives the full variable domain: SQTIHQWPATLVQPVGSPLSLECTVEGTSNPNLYWYRQAAGRGLQLLFYSVGIGQISSEVPQNLSASRPQDRQFILSSKKLLLSDSGFYLCAWSVSSGSQPQHFGDGTRLSIL.

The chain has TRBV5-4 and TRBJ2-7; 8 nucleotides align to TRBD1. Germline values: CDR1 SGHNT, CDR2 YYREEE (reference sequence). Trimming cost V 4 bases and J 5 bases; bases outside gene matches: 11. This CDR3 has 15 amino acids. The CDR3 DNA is TGTGCCAGCAGCCCGGGAGACAGGGGTTATGACGAGCAGTACTTC. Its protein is CASSPGDRGYDEQYF.

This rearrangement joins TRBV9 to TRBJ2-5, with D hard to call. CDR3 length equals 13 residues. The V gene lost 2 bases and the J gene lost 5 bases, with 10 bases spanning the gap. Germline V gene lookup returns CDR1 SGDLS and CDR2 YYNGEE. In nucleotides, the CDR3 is TGTGCCAGCAGCGTCGTAGTCGGCGAGACCCAGTACTTC. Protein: CASSVVVGETQYF.